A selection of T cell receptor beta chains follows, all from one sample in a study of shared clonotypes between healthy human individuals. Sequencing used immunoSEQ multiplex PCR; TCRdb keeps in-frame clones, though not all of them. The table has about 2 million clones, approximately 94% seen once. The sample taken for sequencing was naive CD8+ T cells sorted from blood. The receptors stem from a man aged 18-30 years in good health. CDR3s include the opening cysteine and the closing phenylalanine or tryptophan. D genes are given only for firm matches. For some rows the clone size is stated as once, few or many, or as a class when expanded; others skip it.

CDR3: CAWSDPYEQYF
DNA: TGTGCCTGGAGTGACCCCTACGAGCAGTACTTC
V: TRBV30
D: -
size: -
J: TRBJ2-7

CDR3: CASSWDGLNSPLHF
DNA: TGTGCCAGCAGCTGGGACGGGTTAAATTCACCCCTCCACTTT
V: TRBV28
D: -
size: -
J: TRBJ1-6

CDR3: CASSVAQRQGPSYGYTF
DNA: TGTGCCAGCAGCGTAGCCCAGAGGCAGGGGCCAAGCTATGGCTACACCTTC
V: TRBV9
D: -
size: few
J: TRBJ1-2

CDR3: CASTPDGVGSSPLHF
DNA: TGTGCCAGCACCCCGGACGGGGTGGGTAGTTCACCCCTCCACTTT
V: TRBV9
D: -
size: -
J: TRBJ1-6

CDR3: CASSLTSGVTDTQYF
DNA: TGTGCCAGCAGCCTCACTAGCGGGGTAACGGATACGCAGTATTTT
V: TRBV28
D: TRBD2
size: -
J: TRBJ2-3

CDR3: CASSSTLASPHEQYF
DNA: TGCGCCAGCAGCTCTACCTTGGCATCCCCCCACGAGCAGTACTTC
V: TRBV5-1
D: -
size: -
J: TRBJ2-7

CDR3: CASRTGANTEAFF
DNA: TGTGCCAGCAGGACAGGGGCGAACACTGAAGCTTTCTTT
V: TRBV27
D: TRBD1
size: -
J: TRBJ1-1

CDR3: CASSIVSSYEQYF
DNA: TGTGCCAGTAGTATCGTAAGCTCCTACGAGCAGTACTTC
V: TRBV19
D: -
size: -
J: TRBJ2-7

CDR3: CASSLDGGPNTGELFF
DNA: TGTGCCAGCAGCTTGGATGGGGGGCCAAACACCGGGGAGCTGTTTTTT
V: TRBV5-8
D: -
size: -
J: TRBJ2-2

CDR3: CASSPAVEGTSPLHF
DNA: TGTGCCAGCAGTCCTGCCGTGGAAGGAACTTCACCCCTCCACTTT
V: TRBV27
D: -
size: -
J: TRBJ1-6

CDR3: CASSLIAGGLNTGELFF
DNA: TGTGCCAGCAGTTTGATAGCGGGAGGCCTTAACACCGGGGAGCTGTTTTTT
V: TRBV27
D: TRBD2
size: -
J: TRBJ2-2

CDR3: CASSPVGLADEQYF
DNA: TGTGCCAGCAGCCCTGTGGGACTAGCGGACGAGCAGTACTTC
V: TRBV5-4
D: TRBD2
size: -
J: TRBJ2-7

CDR3: CASSRQGAQETQYF
DNA: TGTGCCAGCAGTCGACAGGGGGCGCAGGAGACCCAGTACTTC
V: TRBV6-5
D: TRBD1
size: -
J: TRBJ2-5

CDR3: CASSPRAGVRNHNEQFF
DNA: TGTGCCAGCAGCCCGCGCGCAGGGGTTAGGAATCACAATGAGCAGTTCTTC
V: TRBV7-2
D: -
size: -
J: TRBJ2-1

CDR3: CASSETGYDTGELFF
DNA: TGTGCCAGCAGCGAGACAGGGTACGACACCGGGGAGCTGTTTTTT
V: TRBV7-9
D: TRBD1
size: -
J: TRBJ2-2

CDR3: CASSRGQNQPQHF
DNA: TGTGCCAGCAGCCGGGGACAGAATCAGCCCCAGCATTTT
V: TRBV7-6
D: TRBD1
size: once
J: TRBJ1-5

CDR3: CASSHPGGLETGELFF
DNA: TGCGCCAGCAGCCACCCAGGGGGATTGGAAACCGGGGAGCTGTTTTTT
V: TRBV4-1
D: TRBD1
size: -
J: TRBJ2-2

CDR3: CASSALMGGGQPQHF
DNA: TGCGCCAGCAGTGCGCTCATGGGCGGCGGACAGCCCCAGCATTTT
V: TRBV10-2
D: -
size: -
J: TRBJ1-5

CDR3: CASSEGGGTEAFF
DNA: TGTGCCAGCAGCGAGGGAGGGGGAACTGAAGCTTTCTTT
V: TRBV9
D: -
size: -
J: TRBJ1-1

CDR3: CASSPSRTGPYEQYF
DNA: TGTGCCAGCAGCCCGAGTAGGACAGGCCCCTACGAGCAGTACTTC
V: TRBV5-6
D: TRBD1
size: -
J: TRBJ2-7

CDR3: CASSPVFTEETQYF
DNA: TGTGCCAGCAGTCCAGTCTTTACCGAAGAGACCCAGTACTTC
V: TRBV2
D: -
size: -
J: TRBJ2-5

CDR3: CASKGWQAPLEAFF
DNA: TGTGCCTCCAAAGGATGGCAGGCCCCCCTTGAAGCTTTCTTT
V: TRBV19
D: -
size: -
J: TRBJ1-1

CDR3: CASSPAGGEYEQYF
DNA: TGTGCCAGCAGCCCTGCGGGCGGGGAGTACGAGCAGTACTTC
V: TRBV7-8
D: -
size: -
J: TRBJ2-7

CDR3: CASSLGDYGYTF
DNA: TGTGCCAGCAGCTTAGGGGACTATGGCTACACCTTC
V: TRBV7-2
D: -
size: -
J: TRBJ1-2

CDR3: CASSSHGDLFNSPLHF
DNA: TGTGCCAGCAGCTCCCATGGGGACCTCTTTAATTCACCCCTCCACTTT
V: TRBV7-9
D: -
size: -
J: TRBJ1-6

CDR3: CASSQEVVVRSTEAFF
DNA: TGCGCCAGCAGCCAAGAGGTCGTCGTCAGGAGCACTGAAGCTTTCTTT
V: TRBV4-3
D: -
size: -
J: TRBJ1-1

CDR3: CASSYRGGGPEQYF
DNA: TGTGCCAGCAGCTACCGGGGAGGCGGGCCCGAGCAGTACTTC
V: TRBV7-9
D: -
size: -
J: TRBJ2-7

CDR3: CASSAEPGQGANYGYTF
DNA: TGTGCCAGCAGTGCTGAACCGGGACAGGGAGCTAACTATGGCTACACCTTC
V: TRBV7-9
D: TRBD1
size: -
J: TRBJ1-2

CDR3: CASSYSGEEDGYTF
DNA: TGTGCCAGCAGTTACTCTGGAGAAGAGGATGGCTACACCTTC
V: TRBV6-6
D: -
size: -
J: TRBJ1-2

CDR3: CASSWEGGVNEQYF
DNA: TGCGCCAGCAGCTGGGAGGGAGGGGTCAACGAGCAGTACTTC
V: TRBV5-1
D: TRBD2
size: -
J: TRBJ2-7

CDR3: CAGSGTTRVDTQYF
DNA: TGTGCCGGTTCCGGGACTACGAGGGTAGATACGCAGTATTTT
V: TRBV2
D: TRBD2
size: once
J: TRBJ2-3

CDR3: CASSLGSWAFF
DNA: TGTGCCAGCAGCTTAGGATCGTGGGCCTTCTTT
V: TRBV7-9
D: -
size: -
J: TRBJ1-1

CDR3: CASRTGTGNTGELFF
DNA: TGTGCCAGCAGAACCGGGACAGGGAACACCGGGGAGCTGTTTTTT
V: TRBV7-9
D: TRBD1
size: -
J: TRBJ2-2

CDR3: CASSEVVSYEQYF
DNA: TGTGCCAGCAGTGAAGTTGTGTCCTACGAGCAGTACTTC
V: TRBV2
D: -
size: -
J: TRBJ2-7

CDR3: CASSPRDRDQPQHF
DNA: TGCGCCAGCAGCCCCCGGGACAGGGATCAGCCCCAGCATTTT
V: TRBV4-1
D: TRBD1
size: -
J: TRBJ1-5

CDR3: CASSLAVGGARETQYF
DNA: TGTGCCAGCAGCTTAGCAGTAGGAGGGGCCAGGGAGACCCAGTACTTC
V: TRBV7-9
D: -
size: -
J: TRBJ2-5

CDR3: CASSLQRAYEQYF
DNA: TGTGCCAGCAGCCTCCAGAGGGCCTACGAGCAGTACTTC
V: TRBV11-2
D: -
size: -
J: TRBJ2-7

CDR3: CASSQGGTTYTETQYF
DNA: TGTGCCAGCAGCCAGGGCGGGACAACGTATACTGAGACCCAGTACTTC
V: TRBV13
D: -
size: -
J: TRBJ2-5

CDR3: CASSGRLAGGTDTQYF
DNA: TGCGCCAGCAGCGGACGACTAGCGGGGGGCACAGATACGCAGTATTTT
V: TRBV5-1
D: TRBD2
size: -
J: TRBJ2-3

CDR3: CASSPGPFSSYEQYF
DNA: TGTGCCAGCAGCCCGGGACCCTTCAGTTCCTACGAGCAGTACTTC
V: TRBV7-2
D: -
size: -
J: TRBJ2-7

CDR3: CASSYSTEGSTEAFF
DNA: TGTGCCAGCAGTTACTCGACGGAGGGGAGCACTGAAGCTTTCTTT
V: TRBV6-5
D: -
size: once
J: TRBJ1-1

CDR3: CASATAYEQYF
DNA: TGTGCCAGCGCCACAGCCTACGAGCAGTACTTC
V: TRBV7-2
D: -
size: once
J: TRBJ2-7

CDR3: CASSPGGRGAREKLFF
DNA: TGTGCCAGCAGCCCAGGCGGCAGGGGCGCACGGGAAAAACTGTTTTTT
V: TRBV7-8
D: -
size: -
J: TRBJ1-4

CDR3: CASSAGTSTNEKLFF
DNA: TGTGCCAGCAGCGCGGGGACTTCAACTAATGAAAAACTGTTTTTT
V: TRBV9
D: -
size: -
J: TRBJ1-4

CDR3: CASSQEPGVNTDTQYF
DNA: TGCGCCAGCAGCCAAGAGCCCGGGGTGAACACAGATACGCAGTATTTT
V: TRBV4-1
D: -
size: -
J: TRBJ2-3

CDR3: CASSHRQGAYEQYF
DNA: TGTGCCAGCAGTCATAGACAGGGGGCCTACGAGCAGTACTTC
V: TRBV27
D: TRBD1
size: -
J: TRBJ2-7

CDR3: CASSLGQGDGYTF
DNA: TGTGCCAGCAGTTTAGGACAGGGAGATGGCTACACCTTC
V: TRBV27
D: TRBD1
size: -
J: TRBJ1-2

CDR3: CARGENNEQFF
DNA: TGTGCCAGGGGGGAGAACAATGAGCAGTTCTTC
V: TRBV7-8
D: -
size: -
J: TRBJ2-1

CDR3: CASSLWGVGETQYF
DNA: TGTGCCAGCAGCTTATGGGGGGTCGGAGAGACCCAGTACTTC
V: TRBV7-6
D: -
size: -
J: TRBJ2-5

CDR3: CASSPLVGADTQYF
DNA: TGTGCCAGCAGTCCCCTGGTGGGGGCCGATACGCAGTATTTT
V: TRBV28
D: -
size: -
J: TRBJ2-3

CDR3: CASSSRQGNTYEQYF
DNA: TGTGCCAGCAGCTCACGACAGGGCAACACCTACGAGCAGTACTTC
V: TRBV11-2
D: TRBD1
size: -
J: TRBJ2-7

CDR3: CATSTPGNTYEQYF
DNA: TGTGCCACCTCGACCCCAGGGAACACCTACGAGCAGTACTTC
V: TRBV19
D: -
size: -
J: TRBJ2-7

CDR3: CASSPERGLPYEQYF
DNA: TGTGCCAGCAGCCCGGAACGGGGGCTCCCCTACGAGCAGTACTTC
V: TRBV5-6
D: -
size: -
J: TRBJ2-7

CDR3: CASSSPTNNWGGELFF
DNA: TGTGCCAGCAGTTCACCTACGAATAATTGGGGCGGGGAGCTGTTTTTT
V: TRBV27
D: -
size: -
J: TRBJ2-2

CDR3: CASMGPQGDTEAFF
DNA: TGTGCCAGTATGGGGCCGCAGGGAGACACTGAAGCTTTCTTT
V: TRBV2
D: -
size: -
J: TRBJ1-1

CDR3: CASSHEGTGLSHGYTF
DNA: TGCGCCAGCAGCCATGAGGGTACAGGGTTGTCTCATGGCTACACCTTC
V: TRBV4-3
D: -
size: -
J: TRBJ1-2

CDR3: CACRIGLAVTYEQYF
DNA: TGTGCCTGCCGAATAGGACTAGCGGTTACCTACGAGCAGTACTTC
V: TRBV6-1
D: TRBD2
size: -
J: TRBJ2-7

CDR3: CASSPPYDLGGGPSETQYF
DNA: TGTGCCAGCTCACCACCCTATGACTTAGGGGGAGGGCCGAGTGAGACCCAGTACTTC
V: TRBV18
D: -
size: -
J: TRBJ2-5

CDR3: CATSEGASSTDTQYF
DNA: TGTGCCACCAGTGAGGGGGCCTCTAGCACAGATACGCAGTATTTT
V: TRBV15
D: TRBD1
size: -
J: TRBJ2-3